These 6 T cell receptor beta chains were all obtained from the same sample, sequenced in a study of shared clonotypes between healthy human individuals. Generated by immunoSEQ multiplex PCR, the TCRdb table keeps only in-frame clones and is missing some. The data hold roughly 640,000 clones, with around 72% observed a single time. The specimen sequenced was memory CD4+ T cells sorted from blood. Subset defined: CD45RA-negative fraction. These receptors all come from a woman in her 30s in good health.

The rearrangement joins TRBV6-6 to TRBJ2-5; the D is unclear. The CDR3 runs to 12 residues. Germline V lookup: CDR1 MNHNY, CDR2 SVGAGI (reference sequence). Trimming stripped 6 bases from V and 3 bases from J, with 8 bases between. CDR3: CASSSTEETQYF. CDR3 nucleotide sequence: TGTGCCAGCAGCTCAACAGAAGAGACCCAGTACTTC.

The V gene is TRBV2, the J gene TRBJ1-2, with TRBD1 identical over 7 bases. The V and J ends lost 7 bases and 4 bases, in that order; junction bases with no gene match: 6. The germline V gene encodes CDR1 SNHLY and CDR2 FYNNEI. The CDR3 is 13 amino acids. Here the CDR3 reads CASNRQGTYGYTF. CDR3 DNA: TGTGCCAGCAACCGACAGGGAACCTATGGCTACACCTTC.

The rearrangement uses TRBV5-4 and TRBJ1-2, with 7 bases matching TRBD1. This CDR3 is built from 15 residues. V lost 3 bases to trimming and J lost 4 bases; unmatched junction nucleotides: 9. Germline CDR1 SGHNT, CDR2 YYREEE (reference sequence). The CDR3 reads CASSSRQGGSYGYTF. DNA for the CDR3: TGTGCCAGCAGCTCTAGACAGGGCGGCAGCTATGGCTACACCTTC.

The rearrangement uses TRBV9 and TRBJ1-1; D possibly corresponds to TRBD1 (6 bases). CDR1 is SGDLS, CDR2 YYNGEE, per germline. Deletions cut 1 base from V and 7 bases from J, with 11 bases between. The CDR3 totals 13 residues. CDR3 coding DNA: TGTGCCAGCAGCGTATCCCAGGGGAGTGAAGCTTTCTTT. Amino acids: CASSVSQGSEAFF. The full variable domain, its missing parts supplied by reference TRBV9 and TRBJ1-1, is DSGVTQTPKHLITATGQRVTLRCSPRSGDLSVYWYQQSLDQGLQFLIQYYNGEERAKGNILERFSAQQFPDLHSELNLSSLELGDSALYFCASSVSQGSEAFFGQGTRLTVV.

The V gene is TRBV2, the J gene TRBJ1-2; D is perhaps TRBD1 (5 bases). V was shortened by 6 bases and J by 8 bases, with 19 bases between the two germline ends. The V gene's germline CDR1 is SNHLY and CDR2 FYNNEI. This CDR3 comprises 14 residues. DNA of the CDR3: TGTGCCAGCAGACAGGCCTCTTCTCTCATGGGCTACACCTTC. Protein sequence: CASRQASSLMGYTF. Variable domain in full (rest from reference TRBV2 and TRBJ1-2): EPEVTQTPSHQVTQMGQEVILRCVPISNHLYFYWYRQILGQKVEFLVSFYNNEISEKSEIFDDQFSVERPDGSNFTLKIRSTKLEDSAMYFCASRQASSLMGYTFGSGTRLTVV.

This clone was found many times. Other DNA sequences in the same sample also yield this CDR3. The rearrangement links TRBV4-1 to TRBJ1-2, with no clear D. Trimming shortened V by 4 bases and J by 5 bases, and 11 bases separated the two germline ends. Germline V gene lookup returns CDR1 MGHRA and CDR2 YSYEKL. The CDR3 is made up of 13 amino acids. CDR3 residues: CASSPSAGYGYTF. CDR3 nucleotides: TGCGCCAGCAGCCCATCGGCAGGTTATGGCTACACCTTC.